Below are 19 T cell receptor beta chains sequenced from a single sample in a study of T cells after yellow fever vaccination. One entry per CDR3 protein results from TCRdb running MiXCR on the 5' RACE reads. The table has hundreds of thousands of distinct CDR3 sequences, 13% seen once. Sequencing used PBMCs, obtained on the day of the yellow fever booster vaccination. All receptors derive from a man aged 30-40 years who received the YFV17D yellow fever vaccine.

In regard to this clonotype: The germline gene is not matched at one end of the junction; a read error may be the cause. This sequence joins TRBV25-1 and TRBJ2-5; D is uncertain. This CDR3 region has 11 residues. CDR1 is MGHDK, CDR2 SYGVNS, per germline. CDR3 bases: TGTGCCACCACGCTCTTAGAGATCCAGTACTTC. This gives the protein CATTLLEIQYF.

Only a few counts were recorded for this clonotype. The chain joins TRBV20-1 to TRBJ2-2; D is perhaps TRBD2 (6 bases). Trimming cost V 5 bases and J 4 bases, with 26 bases left between them. Germline CDR1 is DFQATT and CDR2 is SNEGSKA (reference sequence). The CDR3 spans 18 residues. CDR3 sequence reads: CSAPQPLRVAGITGELFF. CDR3 DNA sequence: TGCAGTGCTCCTCAACCTCTAAGGGTGGCGGGAATCACCGGGGAGCTGTTTTTT.

Only a few counts were recorded for this clonotype. The gene calls are TRBV19 and TRBJ2-1; the match to TRBD1 covers 7 bases. J was trimmed by 8 bases and V by 8 bases; bases with no gene match: 3. The CDR3 sequence is 11 residues long. Germline V gene lookup returns CDR1 LNHDA and CDR2 SQIVND (reference sequence). As DNA, the CDR3 is TGTGCCAGTCGTCAGGGGGATGAGCAGTTCTTC. Translated, it gives CASRQGDEQFF.

The chain couples TRBV7-4 to TRBJ2-7; D gene uncertain. V was trimmed by 7 bases and J by 7 bases, leaving 11 bases between them. The germline V gene encodes CDR1 SGHVT and CDR2 SQSDAQ. The CDR3 is 11 amino acids. The CDR3 nucleotides read TGTGCCAGCATCCACCTTTATGAGCAGTACTTC. Protein: CASIHLYEQYF.

The chain couples TRBV5-6 to TRBJ2-5; 7 bases fit TRBD2. The CDR3 length is 13 residues. Germline loops: CDR1 SGHDT, CDR2 YYEEEE. V was pared by 2 bases and J by 4 bases, with 2 bases of the junction left unmatched. CDR3 protein: CASSFPSGETQYF. CDR3 nucleotide sequence: TGTGCCAGCAGCTTCCCTAGCGGAGAGACCCAGTACTTC. The complete variable domain, with remaining parts taken from reference TRBV5-6 and TRBJ2-5, reads DAGVTQSPTHLIKTRGQQVTLRCSPKSGHDTVSWYQQALGQGPQFIFQYYEEEERQRGNFPDRFSGHQFPNYSSELNVNALLLGDSALYLCASSFPSGETQYFGPGTRLLVL.

This sequence joins TRBV6-1 and TRBJ2-7; 10 bases align to TRBD1. The CDR3 spans 14 residues. The J segment lost 5 bases and the V segment lost 7 bases, leaving 8 bases of the junction unmatched. Germline-derived CDR1 and CDR2 are MNHNS and SASEGT. CDR3 coding DNA: TGTGCCAGCAACGACGGACAGGGGGGCCACGAGCAGTACTTC. It encodes CASNDGQGGHEQYF.

As concerns this clonotype: Compared with germline, one end of the junction differs, possibly owing to a read error. This chain links TRBV3-1 with TRBJ2-1; a weak D match, TRBD1 (6 bases). Per the germline V gene, CDR1 is LGHDT and CDR2 is YNNKEL (reference sequence). CDR3 length: 13 amino acids. CDR3 sequence (DNA): TGTGCCAGCTGCCAAGCAACAGGGACAGAGCAGTTCTTC. This gives the protein CASCQATGTEQFF.

This chain connects TRBV28 to TRBJ1-4; no reliable D call. Looked up from germline, CDR1 is MDHEN and CDR2 is SYDVKM. This CDR3 is built from 14 residues. V lost 2 bases to trimming and J lost 8 bases, with 12 bases between them. The CDR3 protein is CASSLPARGEKLFF. Here the CDR3 DNA reads TGTGCCAGCAGTTTACCTGCCCGTGGGGAAAAACTGTTTTTT.

The chain uses TRBV6-1 and TRBJ2-3; D tentatively reads TRBD1 or TRBD2 (5 bases each). The CDR3 sequence is 14 residues long. Germline assignment: CDR1 MNHNS and CDR2 SASEGT. Trimming removed 11 bases from V and 2 bases from J, with 17 bases in between. CDR3 coding DNA: TGTGCCCACGGAGAGGGGTCGAACACAGATACGCAGTATTTT. This encodes CAHGEGSNTDTQYF.

There are a few counts of this clonotype. The V call is TRBV5-1, the J call TRBJ2-1, with 8 positions matching TRBD1. CDR1 and CDR2 (germline): SGHRS, YFSETQ. This CDR3 comprises 15 residues. The V segment lost 4 bases and the J segment 5 bases; nucleotides outside the gene matches: 8. For the CDR3, the DNA is TGCGCCAGCAGCCCCCGACAGGGGACTCACAATGAGCAGTTCTTC. Protein sequence: CASSPRQGTHNEQFF.

This clonotype has more than one count but fewer than ten. The J gene is TRBJ2-3, the V gene TRBV11-2; 11 nucleotides match TRBD2. The CDR3 is made up of 16 amino acids. Germline V gene sequence: CDR1 SGHAT, CDR2 FQNNGV. V lost 3 bases and J lost 3; bases outside the gene matches: 5. The CDR3 spells CASSFTSGSHTDTQYF. The CDR3 DNA follows: TGTGCCAGCAGCTTTACTAGCGGGAGCCATACAGATACGCAGTATTTT.

The chain employs TRBV3-1 and TRBJ2-7, with TRBD2 as a possible D gene (5 bases). The germline V gene encodes CDR1 LGHDT and CDR2 YNNKEL (reference sequence). V was cut by 6 bases and J by 7 bases, with 13 bases left in between. The CDR3 runs 12 residues. CDR3 amino acids: CASSEGGMEQYF. The DNA of the CDR3 is TGTGCCAGCAGTGAAGGAGGAATGGAGCAGTACTTC.

The chain is built from TRBV20-1 and TRBJ2-1; TRBD2 agrees at 8 bases. The V gene end was trimmed by 6 bases and the J gene end by 4 bases; junction bases not matched to a gene: 8. The CDR3 totals 14 residues. Germline V gene lookup returns CDR1 DFQATT and CDR2 SNEGSKA (reference sequence). CDR3 coding DNA: TGCAGTGCCCCTCACGGACTAGCTTACAATGAGCAGTTCTTC. Translated: CSAPHGLAYNEQFF.

This clonotype was counted a few times. The chain has TRBV5-4 and TRBJ2-7; perhaps D is TRBD1 or TRBD2 (5 bases each). This CDR3 is built from 13 residues. Looked up from germline, CDR1 is SGHNT and CDR2 is YYREEE (reference sequence). The V end was cut by 9 bases, the J end by 7 bases, with 20 bases between. As DNA, the CDR3 is TGTGCCACCAAGAGGGGTCGAGAAGGTGAGCAGTACTTC. Protein sequence: CATKRGREGEQYF.

V and J are TRBV7-2 and TRBJ2-3; 8 positions agree with TRBD2. Germline lookup yields CDR1 SGHTA and CDR2 FQGNSA. The CDR3 length is 16 residues. With 5 bases clipped from V and 4 bases from J, the junction kept 11 bases outside the gene matches. The CDR3 sequence is CASSPRAGALSDTQYF. CDR3 bases: TGTGCCAGCAGCCCTAGAGCGGGGGCCCTCTCAGATACGCAGTATTTT. Full variable domain (rest looked up from reference TRBV7-2 and TRBJ2-3): GAGVSQSPSNKVTEKGKDVELRCDPISGHTALYWYRQSLGQGLEFLIYFQGNSAPDKSGLPSDRFSAERTGGSVSTLTIQRTQQEDSAVYLCASSPRAGALSDTQYFGPGTRLTVL.

The rearrangement joins TRBV4-2 to TRBJ2-1, with 12 bases matching TRBD2. After removal of 1 base from V and 5 bases from J, the junction contained 3 bases not matched to a gene. From germline, CDR1 is LGHNA and CDR2 YNFKEQ. The CDR3 is 16 residues long. CDR3 in amino acids: CASSQVGTSGHNEQFF. DNA of the CDR3: TGTGCCAGCAGCCAAGTGGGGACTAGCGGGCACAATGAGCAGTTCTTC.

Ten or more counts support this clonotype. The CDR3 nucleotides are TGCGCCAGCACCGGACTAGCGGGAGATAATGAGCAGTTCTTC. This gives the protein CASTGLAGDNEQFF. The rearrangement uses TRBV10-2 and TRBJ2-1; 13 bases map to TRBD2. This CDR3 contains 14 residues. In germline, CDR1 is WSHSY, CDR2 SAAADI. Trimming at V came to 7 bases and at J to 7 bases, leaving 4 bases not matched to a gene.

This clonotype was detected only a few times. The chain links TRBV3-1 to TRBJ2-3; no firm D call. The V gene's germline CDR1 is LGHDT and CDR2 YNNKEL (reference sequence). The ends were cut back, 4 bases at V and 4 bases at J, with 18 bases in the middle. There are 16 residues in the CDR3. CDR3 coding DNA: TGTGCCAGCAGCCCCCGGAAGGCCTCAGAAGCAGATACGCAGTATTTT. This codes for CASSPRKASEADTQYF.

The chain is built from TRBV3-1 and TRBJ2-5, with D possibly being TRBD1 or TRBD2 (5 bases each). Germline V gives CDR1 LGHDT, CDR2 YNNKEL (reference sequence). Deletions cut 8 bases from V and 6 bases from J, with 13 bases between. This CDR3 is 12 amino acids long. The CDR3 region has the DNA TGTGCCAGCGGTATAGGGACGAAGACCCAGTACTTC. Its translation is CASGIGTKTQYF.